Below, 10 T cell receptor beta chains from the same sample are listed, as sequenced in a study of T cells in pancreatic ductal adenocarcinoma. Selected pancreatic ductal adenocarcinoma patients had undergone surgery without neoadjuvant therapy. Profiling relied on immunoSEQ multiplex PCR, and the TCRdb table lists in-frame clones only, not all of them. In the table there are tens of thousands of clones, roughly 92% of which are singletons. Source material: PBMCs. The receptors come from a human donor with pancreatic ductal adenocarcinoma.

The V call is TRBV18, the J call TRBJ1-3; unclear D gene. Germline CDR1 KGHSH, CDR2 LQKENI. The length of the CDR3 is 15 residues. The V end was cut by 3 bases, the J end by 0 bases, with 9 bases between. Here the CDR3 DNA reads TGTGCCAGCTCACCGCGGGAGAGCTCTGGAAACACCATATATTTT. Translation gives CASSPRESSGNTIYF.

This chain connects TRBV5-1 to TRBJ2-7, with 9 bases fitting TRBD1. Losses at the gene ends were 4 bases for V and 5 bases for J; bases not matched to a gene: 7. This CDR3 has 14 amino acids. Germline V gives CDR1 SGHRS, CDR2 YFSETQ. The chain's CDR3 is CASSSGTGMNEQYF. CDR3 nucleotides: TGCGCCAGCAGCAGCGGGACAGGGATGAACGAGCAGTACTTC.

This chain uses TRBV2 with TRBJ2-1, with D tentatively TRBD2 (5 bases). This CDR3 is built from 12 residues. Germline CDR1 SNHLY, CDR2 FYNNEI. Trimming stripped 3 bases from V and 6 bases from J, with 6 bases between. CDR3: CASSEAGNEQFF. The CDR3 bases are TGTGCCAGCAGTGAGGCGGGCAATGAGCAGTTCTTC.

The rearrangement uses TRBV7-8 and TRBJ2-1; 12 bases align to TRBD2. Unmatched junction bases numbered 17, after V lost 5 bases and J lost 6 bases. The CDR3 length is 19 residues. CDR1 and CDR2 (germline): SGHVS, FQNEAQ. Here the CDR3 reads CASSPNARLAGAPSNEQFF. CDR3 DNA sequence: TGTGCCAGCAGCCCAAACGCCCGACTAGCGGGAGCCCCGAGCAATGAGCAGTTCTTC.

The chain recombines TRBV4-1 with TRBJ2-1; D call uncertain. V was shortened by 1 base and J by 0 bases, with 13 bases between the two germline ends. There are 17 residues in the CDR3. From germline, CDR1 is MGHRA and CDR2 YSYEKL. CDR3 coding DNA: TGCGCCAGCAGCCAAGTTGAGGCTTTAAGCTCCTACAATGAGCAGTTCTTC. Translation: CASSQVEALSSYNEQFF.

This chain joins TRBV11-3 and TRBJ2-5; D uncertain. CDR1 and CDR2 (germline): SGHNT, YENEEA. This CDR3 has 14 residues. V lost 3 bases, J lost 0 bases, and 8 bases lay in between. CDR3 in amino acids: CASSFSTYQETQYF. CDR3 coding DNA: TGTGCCAGCAGCTTCTCCACGTACCAAGAGACCCAGTACTTC.

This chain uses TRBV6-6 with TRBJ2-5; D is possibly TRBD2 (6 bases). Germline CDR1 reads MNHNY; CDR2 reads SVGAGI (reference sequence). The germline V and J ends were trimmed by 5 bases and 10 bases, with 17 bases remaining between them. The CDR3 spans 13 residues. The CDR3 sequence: CASSKTSLEGQYF. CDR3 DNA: TGTGCCAGCAGTAAAACTAGCCTAGAGGGCCAGTACTTC.

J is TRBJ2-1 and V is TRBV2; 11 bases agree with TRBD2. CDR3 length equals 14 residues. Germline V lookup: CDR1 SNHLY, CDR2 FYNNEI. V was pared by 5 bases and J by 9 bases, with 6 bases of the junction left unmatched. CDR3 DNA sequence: TGTGCCAGCAGTTTGGTAGCGGGAGGGGGTGAGCAGTTCTTC. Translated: CASSLVAGGGEQFF.

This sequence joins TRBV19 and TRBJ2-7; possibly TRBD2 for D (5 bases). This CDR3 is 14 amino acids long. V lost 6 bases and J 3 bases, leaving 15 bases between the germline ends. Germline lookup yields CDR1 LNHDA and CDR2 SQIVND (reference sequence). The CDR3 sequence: CASRQHPRDYEQYF. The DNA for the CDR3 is TGTGCCAGTAGGCAACACCCTCGGGACTACGAGCAGTACTTC.

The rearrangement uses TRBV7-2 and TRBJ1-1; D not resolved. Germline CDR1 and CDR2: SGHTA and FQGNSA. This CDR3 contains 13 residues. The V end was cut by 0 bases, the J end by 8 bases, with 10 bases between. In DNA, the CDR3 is TGTGCCAGCAGCTTAGCCGGACCGACAGAAGCTTTCTTT. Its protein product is CASSLAGPTEAFF. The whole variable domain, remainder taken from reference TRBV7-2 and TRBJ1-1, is GAGVSQSPSNKVTEKGKDVELRCDPISGHTALYWYRQSLGQGLEFLIYFQGNSAPDKSGLPSDRFSAERTGGSVSTLTIQRTQQEDSAVYLCASSLAGPTEAFFGQGTRLTVV.